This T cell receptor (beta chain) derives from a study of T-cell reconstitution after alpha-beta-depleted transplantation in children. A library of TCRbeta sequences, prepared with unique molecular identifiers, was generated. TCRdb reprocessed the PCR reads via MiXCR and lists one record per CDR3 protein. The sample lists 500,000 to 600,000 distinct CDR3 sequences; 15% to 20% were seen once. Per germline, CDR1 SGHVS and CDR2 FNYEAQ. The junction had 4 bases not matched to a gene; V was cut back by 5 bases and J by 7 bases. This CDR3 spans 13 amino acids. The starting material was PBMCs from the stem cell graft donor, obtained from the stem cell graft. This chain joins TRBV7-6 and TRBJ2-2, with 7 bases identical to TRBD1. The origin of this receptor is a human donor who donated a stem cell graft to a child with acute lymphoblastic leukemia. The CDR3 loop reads CASSQGGLGELFF. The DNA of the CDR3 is TGTGCCAGCAGCCAAGGGGGCCTCGGGGAGCTGTTTTTT.